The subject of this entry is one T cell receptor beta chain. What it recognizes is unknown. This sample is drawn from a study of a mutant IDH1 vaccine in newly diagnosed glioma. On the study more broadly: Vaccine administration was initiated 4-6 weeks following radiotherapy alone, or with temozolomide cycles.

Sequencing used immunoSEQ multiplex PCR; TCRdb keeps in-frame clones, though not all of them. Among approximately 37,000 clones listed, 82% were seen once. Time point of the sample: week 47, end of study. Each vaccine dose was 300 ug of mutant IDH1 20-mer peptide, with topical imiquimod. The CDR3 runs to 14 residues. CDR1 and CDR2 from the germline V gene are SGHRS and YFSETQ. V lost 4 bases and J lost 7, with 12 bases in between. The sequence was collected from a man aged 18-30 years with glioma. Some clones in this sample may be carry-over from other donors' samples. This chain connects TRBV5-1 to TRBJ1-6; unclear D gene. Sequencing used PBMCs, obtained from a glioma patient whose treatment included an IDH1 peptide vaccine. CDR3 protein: CASSPQMENSPLHF. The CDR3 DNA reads TGCGCCAGCAGCCCACAGATGGAGAATTCACCCCTCCACTTT.